Listed below are T cell receptor beta chains from one sample, sequenced in a study of cytomegalovirus exposure and HLA in healthy donors. Clones were sequenced by immunoSEQ multiplex PCR, and TCRdb holds only the in-frame ones, with some missing. The repertoire consists of over 200,000 clones, with about 80% occurring once and the leading ten covering 1.8%. Sequencing used PBMCs. These TCRs come from a male donor in good health and CMV-seronegative. CDR3s include the opening cysteine and the closing phenylalanine or tryptophan. A D gene is named only where the DNA matches it firmly. Clone size is shown for a subset of rows, as once, few, many or a class of expanded clone.

>TRBD1|NA|TRBJ1-2|TRBV5-4
TGTGCCAGCAGCTGGGCCGACCGAGGGGGCAACTATGGCTACACCTTC
CASSWADRGGNYGYTF
>TRBD2|NA|TRBJ2-5|TRBV7-9
TGTGCCAGCAGCTTAGAGACTAGCGGGACCCAGTACTTC
CASSLETSGTQYF
>TRBD2|NA|TRBJ2-3|TRBV30
TGTGCCTGGACTTGGGGGCGGGGGGGTCTCTCAGATACGCAGTATTTT
CAWTWGRGGLSDTQYF
>TRBD1|NA|TRBJ1-2|TRBV4-1
TGCGCCAGCAGCCTCGGGGACAGGGGTTGGGGCTACACCTTC
CASSLGDRGWGYTF
>TRBD2|NA|TRBJ2-3|TRBV28
TGTGCCAGCAAGGGTCCGGGGGGGCTTGCGTCAGATACGCAGTATTTT
CASKGPGGLASDTQYF
>TRBD2|NA|TRBJ2-2|TRBV27
TGTGCCAGCTCAAGCGGGGGGGCGATCGGGGAGCTGTTTTTT
CASSSGGAIGELFF
>NA|NA|TRBJ2-2|TRBV28
TGTGCCAGCAGTTTATCGGTCCGGACCGGGGAGCTGTTTTTT
CASSLSVRTGELFF
>NA|few|TRBJ1-3|TRBV5-6
TGTGCCAGCAGCCTAGTGAGCTCTGGAAACACCATATATTTT
CASSLVSSGNTIYF
>TRBD1|few|TRBJ1-3|TRBV7-3
TGTGCCAGCAGCTTCGGACAGGGTGCCACCATATATTTT
CASSFGQGATIYF
>TRBD2|NA|TRBJ2-1|TRBV5-1
TGCGCCAGCACCATGACTAGCGGGAACAATGAGCAGTTCTTC
CASTMTSGNNEQFF
>NA|once|TRBJ2-2|TRBV7-8
TGTGCCAGCAGCTTAAATAGGGGTGGCACCGGGGAGCTGTTTTTT
CASSLNRGGTGELFF
>TRBD2|NA|TRBJ2-3|TRBV4-2
TGTGCCAGCAGCGAGGGGGGTTCGGGGGGGCCGGATACGCAGTATTTT
CASSEGGSGGPDTQYF
>NA|NA|TRBJ2-5|TRBV5-4
TGTGCCAGCAGCCGGCCGACACCCCACCAAGAGACCCAGTACTTC
CASSRPTPHQETQYF
>TRBD2|NA|TRBJ2-1|TRBV4-3
TGCGCCAGCAGCCAAGATCCTCCGGGACTAGCATTTGATGAGCAGTTCTTC
CASSQDPPGLAFDEQFF
>NA|NA|TRBJ2-2|TRBV30
TGTGCCTGGAGTGGCCGGGGGAACACCGGGGAGCTGTTTTTT
CAWSGRGNTGELFF
>NA|NA|TRBJ1-5|TRBV5-6
TGTGCCAGCAGCTTGGGGGCAGGGGCGACCAATCAGCCCCAGCATTTT
CASSLGAGATNQPQHF
>NA|NA|TRBJ2-6|TRBV28
TGTGCCAGCAGTCCTGGGCAGAGCTCTGGGGCCAACGTCCTGACTTTC
CASSPGQSSGANVLTF
>NA|NA|TRBJ1-5|TRBV7-9
TGTGCCAGCAGCTTAGTAACGGGTTTAGGTATTCAGCCCCAGCATTTT
CASSLVTGLGIQPQHF
>TRBD2|NA|TRBJ2-7|TRBV10-3
TGTGCCATCAGTGGGGCCCCGGGGGGAACCTACGAGCAGTACTTC
CAISGAPGGTYEQYF
>TRBD1|NA|TRBJ2-7|TRBV7-9
TGTGCCAGCAGCCCCCGGGACAGGATCGCCTACGAGCAGTACTTC
CASSPRDRIAYEQYF
>NA|NA|TRBJ1-1|TRBV19
TGTGCCAGTAAAGCAGGACAGGAAGCTTTCTTT
CASKAGQEAFF
>NA|NA|TRBJ1-2|TRBV6-1
TGTGCCAGCGAGTGGGGCTTCGCTAACTATGGCTACACCTTC
CASEWGFANYGYTF
>NA|few|TRBJ2-3|TRBV9
TGTGCCAGCAGCGTAGAGGCCCGAGACTACACAGATACGCAGTATTTT
CASSVEARDYTDTQYF
>TRBD1|NA|TRBJ2-7|TRBV29-1
TGCAGCGTTGAATCGGGACAGGGGAAATCCTACGAGCAGTACTTC
CSVESGQGKSYEQYF
>NA|NA|TRBJ2-4|TRBV10-3
TGTGCCATCAGTGAGAACCGGGATAACATTCAGTACTTC
CAISENRDNIQYF
>TRBD2|once|TRBJ2-3|TRBV19
TGTGCCAGTAGTCGCATGACTAGCTCCACAGATACGCAGTATTTT
CASSRMTSSTDTQYF
>NA|NA|TRBJ2-5|TRBV11-2
TGTGCCAGCAGCTTAAGGATCCCCGGGGAGACCCAGTACTTC
CASSLRIPGETQYF
>NA|NA|TRBJ1-2|TRBV9
TGTGCCAGCAGCGCGGGGTGGGGCTACACCTTC
CASSAGWGYTF
>NA|NA|TRBJ2-1|TRBV29-1
TGCAGCGTTGTGGTTCGTCCTGGGCAAGGTGAGCAGTTCTTC
CSVVVRPGQGEQFF
>TRBD2|NA|TRBJ2-1|TRBV15
TGTGCCACCAGCAGAGAGCGGGAGTCCTACAATGAGCAGTTCTTC
CATSRERESYNEQFF
>NA|NA|TRBJ1-5|TRBV13
TGTGCCAGCAAGAGCGTGGGCAATCAGCCCCAGCATTTT
CASKSVGNQPQHF
>NA|NA|TRBJ2-3|TRBV7-2
TGTGCCAGCAGCTTAGTCCTACGGGCAGATACGCAGTATTTT
CASSLVLRADTQYF
>TRBD1|few|TRBJ1-2|TRBV5-8
TGTGCCAGCAGCTTACAGGGGGCGTACTATGGCTACACCTTC
CASSLQGAYYGYTF
>TRBD2|NA|TRBJ2-1|TRBV6-5
TGTGCCAGCAGTTACCTTTCTAGCGGCAATGAGCAGTTCTTC
CASSYLSSGNEQFF
>TRBD1|NA|TRBJ1-2|TRBV6-5
TGTGCCAGCAGTTACCGAGACAGGGCGGGTGGCTACACCTTC
CASSYRDRAGGYTF